Listed here are 18 T cell receptor beta chains from one sample, sequenced in a study of T cell clones after liver transplantation. Profiled with immunoSEQ multiplex PCR; TCRdb holds only in-frame clones, not every one. The sample includes 90,000 to 120,000 clones, around four fifths seen only once; the top ten take about 1%. The specimen was CD4+ T cells from blood, collected before liver transplant. These receptor sequences come from a human donor who received a liver transplant.

The chain has TRBV4-1 and TRBJ1-2; perhaps TRBD1 as D (5 bases). The germline V gene has CDR1 MGHRA and CDR2 YSYEKL. This CDR3 region has 14 residues. With 4 bases removed from V and 2 bases from J, the gap between germline ends came to 11 bases. CDR3 bases: TGCGCCAGCAGCCCCGTGGGGGAGAACTATGGCTACACCTTC. It codes for CASSPVGENYGYTF.

This chain connects TRBV4-2 to TRBJ2-7; 8 bases match TRBD2. The J segment lost 2 bases and the V segment lost 5 bases, leaving 14 bases of the junction unmatched. The CDR3 has 17 residues. The germline V gene encodes CDR1 LGHNA and CDR2 YNFKEQ. The CDR3 sequence is CASSGGGKITKAYEQYF. The CDR3 DNA sequence: TGTGCCAGCAGCGGCGGGGGGAAAATCACCAAAGCCTACGAGCAGTACTTC.

This sequence joins TRBV5-1 and TRBJ1-4; 8 bases line up with TRBD1. Trimming cost V 4 bases and J 3 bases; bases outside gene matches: 2. This CDR3 spans 14 amino acids. Germline CDR1 reads SGHRS; CDR2 reads YFSETQ. The CDR3 loop is CASSTQGANEKLFF. CDR3 DNA sequence: TGCGCCAGCAGCACACAGGGGGCTAATGAAAAACTGTTTTTT.

The rearrangement uses TRBV5-4 and TRBJ2-7, with D possibly being TRBD1 (6 bases). The CDR3 has 19 residues. Germline CDR1 reads SGHNT; CDR2 reads YYREEE (reference sequence). V lost 1 base and J lost 0, with 23 bases in between. CDR3 sequence: CASSLRWDNHPRSSYEQYF. The CDR3 nucleotides read TGTGCCAGCAGCTTGCGGTGGGACAACCATCCCCGAAGCTCCTACGAGCAGTACTTC.

The V and J genes are TRBV7-9 and TRBJ1-6; 7 nucleotides agree with TRBD1. After removal of 4 bases from V and 8 bases from J, the junction contained 5 bases not matched to a gene. The CDR3 totals 14 residues. Germline V gives CDR1 SEHNR, CDR2 FQNEAQ (reference sequence). The CDR3 DNA is TGTGCCAGCAGCTCGGGGACAGCTTATTCACCCCTCCACTTT. Protein: CASSSGTAYSPLHF.

This clone was counted only a few times. V is TRBV28 and J is TRBJ1-1, with D uncertain. Germline V lookup: CDR1 MDHEN, CDR2 SYDVKM. This CDR3 has 15 residues. V lost 1 base and J lost 1, with 10 bases in between. The CDR3 sequence: CASSLSAGKNTEAFF. In nucleotides, the CDR3 is TGTGCCAGCAGTTTATCGGCGGGGAAGAACACTGAAGCTTTCTTT.

The chain combines TRBV6-6 with TRBJ1-2; possible D gene TRBD1, 5 bases. V shed 6 bases and J shed 5 bases, with 19 bases lying between them. The CDR3 spans 15 residues. Germline V gives CDR1 MNHNY, CDR2 SVGAGI (reference sequence). The CDR3 DNA sequence: TGTGCCAGCAGCCAGAAAGATAGACAGACGTATGGCTACACCTTC. This encodes CASSQKDRQTYGYTF.

The chain recombines TRBV28 with TRBJ1-1; D perhaps matches TRBD1 (5 bases). With 6 bases removed from V and 7 bases from J, the gap between germline ends came to 18 bases. Germline lookup yields CDR1 MDHEN and CDR2 SYDVKM. The CDR3 sequence is 14 residues long. The DNA for the CDR3 is TGTGCCAGCAGACCCCCCCAACAGGAGGTTGAAGCTTTCTTT. Translated: CASRPPQQEVEAFF.

This chain joins TRBV15 and TRBJ1-4; D is possibly TRBD1 (6 bases). The CDR3 is 19 residues long. Trimming took 0 bases from V and 0 from J, leaving 17 bases between them. Germline V gene sequence: CDR1 LNHNV, CDR2 YYDKDF (reference sequence). The CDR3 nucleotides are TGTGCCACCAGCAGAGACCCGGCGGGCAGGGGAGCAACTAATGAAAAACTGTTTTTT. Its protein is CATSRDPAGRGATNEKLFF.

The chain has TRBV7-3 and TRBJ1-1, with TRBD1 identical over 10 bases. The CDR3 spans 16 residues. The ends lost 5 bases at V and 4 bases at J; junction bases unmatched: 10. CDR1 and CDR2 from the germline V gene are SGHTA and FQGTGA. CDR3 nucleotides: TGTGCCAGCAGCCCCGGCTTGGGACAGGGGCCCACTGAAGCTTTCTTT. Translation: CASSPGLGQGPTEAFF.

The chain carries TRBV5-1 and TRBJ2-2; D is unclear. The germline gives CDR1 SGHRS, CDR2 YFSETQ. CDR3 length: 15 residues. The V and J ends lost 0 bases and 0 bases respectively, with 6 bases between them. This chain's CDR3 is CASSLGRTNTGELFF. CDR3 nucleotide sequence: TGCGCCAGCAGCTTGGGACGGACGAACACCGGGGAGCTGTTTTTT. Supplemented by reference TRBV5-1 and TRBJ2-2, the full variable domain reads KAGVTQTPRYLIKTRGQQVTLSCSPISGHRSVSWYQQTPGQGLQFLFEYFSETQRNKGNFPGRFSGRQFSNSRSEMNVSTLELGDSALYLCASSLGRTNTGELFFGEGSRLTVL.

The chain carries TRBV29-1 and TRBJ2-1; no reliable D call. V gave up 5 bases and J gave up 0 bases, with 11 bases separating them. The CDR3 consists of 14 residues. Germline V gene data show CDR1 as SQVTM and CDR2 as ANQGSEA. The CDR3 DNA sequence: TGCAGCGTTCCCACCGCGAGCTCCTACAATGAGCAGTTCTTC. Its translation is CSVPTASSYNEQFF.

This chain joins TRBV6-5 and TRBJ1-5; maybe TRBD1 (6 bases). V lost 2 bases to trimming and J lost 3 bases, with 8 bases between them. Germline lookup yields CDR1 MNHEY and CDR2 SVGAGI. CDR3 size: 14 residues. CDR3: CASSYGQNNQPQHF. The CDR3 nucleotides read TGTGCCAGCAGTTACGGACAGAACAATCAGCCCCAGCATTTT.

The gene calls are TRBV4-3 and TRBJ1-1; possible D gene TRBD1, 5 bases. Germline V gene sequence: CDR1 LGHNA, CDR2 YSLEER. This CDR3 comprises 14 residues. The V and J ends lost 0 bases and 8 bases respectively, with 13 bases between them. DNA for the CDR3: TGCGCCAGCAGCCAAGAAAGGGGTGGAGGGGAAGCTTTCTTT. This sequence encodes CASSQERGGGEAFF.

The chain couples TRBV30 to TRBJ2-1; possible D gene TRBD2, 6 bases. Germline assignment: CDR1 GTSNPN and CDR2 SVGIG (reference sequence). This CDR3 is 15 amino acids long. V lost 2 bases and J 2 bases, leaving 13 bases between the germline ends. CDR3 loop: CAWSLVAGTYNEQFF. CDR3 sequence (DNA): TGTGCCTGGAGTCTGGTGGCGGGAACCTACAATGAGCAGTTCTTC.

The V call is TRBV9, the J call TRBJ1-2; D is undetermined. Germline CDR1 and CDR2: SGDLS and YYNGEE. The CDR3 length is 13 residues. With 3 bases removed from V and 0 bases from J, the gap between germline ends came to 6 bases. CDR3 nucleotides: TGTGCCAGCAGCGAACAGCCTAACTATGGCTACACCTTC. Translation: CASSEQPNYGYTF.

The chain links TRBV7-6 to TRBJ2-3; 14 bases fit TRBD2. This CDR3 region has 20 residues. The germline V gene encodes CDR1 SGHVS and CDR2 FNYEAQ. V lost 6 bases and J lost 0; bases outside the gene matches: 14. CDR3 residues: CASRLKAGTSGGTSTDTQYF. CDR3 DNA: TGTGCCAGCAGGTTAAAGGCCGGGACTAGCGGGGGCACTAGCACAGATACGCAGTATTTT.

The gene calls are TRBV5-1 and TRBJ2-7; perhaps TRBD1 as D (5 bases). Germline V gene sequence: CDR1 SGHRS, CDR2 YFSETQ. CDR3 length equals 14 residues. The ends were cut back, 0 bases at V and 3 bases at J, with 10 bases in the middle. The CDR3 sequence: CASSLATANYEQYF. CDR3 sequence (DNA): TGCGCCAGCAGCTTGGCGACAGCCAACTACGAGCAGTACTTC.